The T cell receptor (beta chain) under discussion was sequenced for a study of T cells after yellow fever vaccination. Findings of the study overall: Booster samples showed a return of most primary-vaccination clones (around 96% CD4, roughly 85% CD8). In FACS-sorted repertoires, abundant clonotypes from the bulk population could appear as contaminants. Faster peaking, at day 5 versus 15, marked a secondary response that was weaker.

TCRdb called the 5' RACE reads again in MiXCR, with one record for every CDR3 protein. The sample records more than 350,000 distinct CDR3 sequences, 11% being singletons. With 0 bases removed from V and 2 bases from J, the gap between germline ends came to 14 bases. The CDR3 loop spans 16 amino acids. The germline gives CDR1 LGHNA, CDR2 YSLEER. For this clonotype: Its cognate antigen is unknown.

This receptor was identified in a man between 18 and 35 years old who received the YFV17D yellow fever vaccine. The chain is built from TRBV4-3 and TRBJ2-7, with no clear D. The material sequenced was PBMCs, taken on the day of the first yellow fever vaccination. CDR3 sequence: CASSQEGLPTTYEQYF. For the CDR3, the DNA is TGCGCCAGCAGCCAAGAAGGGCTCCCGACGACCTACGAGCAGTACTTC.